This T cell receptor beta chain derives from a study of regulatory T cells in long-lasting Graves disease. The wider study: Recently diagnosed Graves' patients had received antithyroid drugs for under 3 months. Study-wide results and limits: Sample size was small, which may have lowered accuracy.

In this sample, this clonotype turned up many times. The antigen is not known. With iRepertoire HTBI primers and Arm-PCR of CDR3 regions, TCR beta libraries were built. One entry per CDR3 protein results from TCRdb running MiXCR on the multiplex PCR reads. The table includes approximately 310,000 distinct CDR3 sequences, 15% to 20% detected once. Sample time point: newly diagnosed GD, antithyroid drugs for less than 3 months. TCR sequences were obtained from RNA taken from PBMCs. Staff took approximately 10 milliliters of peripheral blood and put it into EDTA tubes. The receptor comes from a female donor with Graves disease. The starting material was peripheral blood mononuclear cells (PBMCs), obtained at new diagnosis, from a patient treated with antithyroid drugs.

The CDR3 nucleotides read TGTGCCAGCAGCTCAGGAGCCCCAGGGCAAGGCAGAGCTTTCTTT. As protein: CASSSGAPGQGRAFF. This chain connects TRBV11-2 to TRBJ1-1; possibly TRBD1 for D (5 bases). Germline V CDR1 and CDR2: SGHAT, FQNNGV. The CDR3 consists of 15 residues. The V end lost 4 bases, the J end lost 10 bases, and 22 bases lay between the germline ends.